This T cell receptor (beta chain) was sequenced in a study of molecular identifiers for immune sequencing clone quantification. Overall study: Replicate RNA came from around 18,000 or 91,000 naive CD8 cells and was split five ways, and four parts were sequenced.

Listed TCR primers, together with previously described methods, were used for the bulk TCR libraries. TCRdb redid the calling of the PCR reads with MiXCR, one entry per CDR3 protein. Found here are about 320,000 distinct CDR3 sequences, under 25% of them singletons; the top ten hold roughly 0.7%. V gave up 4 bases and J gave up 1 base, with 14 bases separating them. The CDR3 runs 15 residues. Germline V gene sequence: CDR1 MNHEY, CDR2 SMNVEV (reference sequence). This clonotype was counted a few times. The target antigen is unknown. General study results and limits: Clones above 20 RNA copies contained over 98% of effector molecules and under 1% of naive molecules.

Using 10%, 30% or 50% RNA, naive CD8 libraries were derived from about 21,000 to 970,000 sorted cells. The sequenced sample was naive CD8+ T cells from blood, with Jurkat cell RNA spiked in. Subset noted: FACS-sorted CD8+CD4-CCR7+CD45RA+ naive T cells. This sequence originates from a human donor in good health. Some libraries in this study had Jurkat cell RNA spiked in. The chain is built from TRBV27 and TRBJ2-7; a weak D match, TRBD1 (7 bases). The chain's CDR3 is CASSSSPGGSYEQYF. Written as DNA, the CDR3 is TGTGCCAGCAGTTCCTCGCCAGGGGGGTCCTACGAGCAGTACTTC.